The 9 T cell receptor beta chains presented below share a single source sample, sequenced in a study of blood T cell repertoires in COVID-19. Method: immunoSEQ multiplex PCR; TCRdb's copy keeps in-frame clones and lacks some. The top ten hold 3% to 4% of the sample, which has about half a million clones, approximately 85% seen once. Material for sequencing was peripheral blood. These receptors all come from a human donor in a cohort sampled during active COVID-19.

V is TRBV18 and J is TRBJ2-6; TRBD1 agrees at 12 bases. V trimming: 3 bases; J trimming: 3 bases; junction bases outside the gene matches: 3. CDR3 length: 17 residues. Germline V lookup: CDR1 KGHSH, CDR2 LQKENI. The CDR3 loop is CASSPGDRGRGANVLTF. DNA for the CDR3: TGTGCCAGCTCACCGGGGGACAGGGGGCGTGGGGCCAACGTCCTGACTTTC.

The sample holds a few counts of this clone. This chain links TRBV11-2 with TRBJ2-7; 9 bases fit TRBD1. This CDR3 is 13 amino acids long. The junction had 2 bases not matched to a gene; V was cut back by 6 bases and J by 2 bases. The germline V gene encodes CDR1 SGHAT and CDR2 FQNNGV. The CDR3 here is CASRNRGPYEQYF. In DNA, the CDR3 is TGTGCCAGCAGGAACAGGGGGCCCTACGAGCAGTACTTC.

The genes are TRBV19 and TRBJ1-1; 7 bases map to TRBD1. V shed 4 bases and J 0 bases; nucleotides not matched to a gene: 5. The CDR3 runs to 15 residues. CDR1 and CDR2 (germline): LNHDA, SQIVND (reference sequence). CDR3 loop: CASSTPGGLNTEAFF. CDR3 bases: TGTGCCAGTAGTACTCCAGGGGGTTTGAACACTGAAGCTTTCTTT.

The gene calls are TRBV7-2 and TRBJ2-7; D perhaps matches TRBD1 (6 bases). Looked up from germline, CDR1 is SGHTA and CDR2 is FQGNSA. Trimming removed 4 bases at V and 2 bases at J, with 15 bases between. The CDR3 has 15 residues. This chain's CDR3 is CASSSMGAGPYEQYF. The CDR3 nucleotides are TGTGCCAGCAGCTCGATGGGGGCGGGTCCCTACGAGCAGTACTTC.

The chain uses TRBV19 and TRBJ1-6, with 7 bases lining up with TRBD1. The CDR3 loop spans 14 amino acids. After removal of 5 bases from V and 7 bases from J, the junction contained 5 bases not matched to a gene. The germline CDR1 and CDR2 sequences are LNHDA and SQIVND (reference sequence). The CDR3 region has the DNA TGTGCCAGTAGTGAGGGACAGCGAAATTCACCCCTCCACTTT. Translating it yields CASSEGQRNSPLHF.

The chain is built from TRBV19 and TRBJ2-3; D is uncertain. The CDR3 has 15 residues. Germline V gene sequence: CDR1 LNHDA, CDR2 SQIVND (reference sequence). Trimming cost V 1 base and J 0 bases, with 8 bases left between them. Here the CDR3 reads CASSIVIVSTDTQYF. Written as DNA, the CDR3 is TGTGCCAGTAGTATAGTTATCGTTAGCACAGATACGCAGTATTTT.

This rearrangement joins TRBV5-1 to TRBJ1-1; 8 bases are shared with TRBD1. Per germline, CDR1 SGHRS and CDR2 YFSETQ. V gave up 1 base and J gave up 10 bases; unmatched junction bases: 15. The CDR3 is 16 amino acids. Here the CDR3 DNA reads TGCGCCAGCAGCTTGTCTGCCGGGACAGGACCCTTCGGAGCTTTCTTT. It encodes CASSLSAGTGPFGAFF.

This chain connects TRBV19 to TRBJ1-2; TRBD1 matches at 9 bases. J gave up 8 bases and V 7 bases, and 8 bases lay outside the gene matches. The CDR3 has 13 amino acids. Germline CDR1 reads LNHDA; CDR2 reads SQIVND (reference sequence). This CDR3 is CASTRTGEIGYTF. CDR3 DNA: TGTGCCAGTACCCGGACAGGGGAGATAGGCTACACCTTC.

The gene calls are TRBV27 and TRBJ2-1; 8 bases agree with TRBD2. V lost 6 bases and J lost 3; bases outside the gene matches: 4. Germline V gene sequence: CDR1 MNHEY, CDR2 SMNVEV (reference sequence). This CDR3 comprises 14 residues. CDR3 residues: CASRLSGSYNEQFF. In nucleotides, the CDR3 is TGTGCCAGCAGGCTGAGCGGGAGCTACAATGAGCAGTTCTTC.